The rows below give T cell receptor beta chains drawn from one sample of a study of blood T cell repertoires in COVID-19. Sequencing used immunoSEQ multiplex PCR; TCRdb keeps in-frame clones, though not all of them. The sample contains approximately 120,000 clones, 85% to 90% of which appear only once. Sequencing used peripheral blood. These receptors came from a human donor in a cohort sampled during active COVID-19. Each CDR3 is given without its conserved first and last residue. Each record gives: CDR3 protein, V gene, CDR3 length, J gene.

cdr3_aa: ASSLGDIPTTQY
v_call: TRBV7-9
cdr3_length: 12
j_call: TRBJ2-7

cdr3_aa: ASSITGTGNQPQH
v_call: TRBV19
cdr3_length: 13
j_call: TRBJ1-5

cdr3_aa: ASSLAAGAGNIQY
v_call: TRBV5-1
cdr3_length: 13
j_call: TRBJ2-4

cdr3_aa: ASSLGTGFFGYT
v_call: TRBV27
cdr3_length: 12
j_call: TRBJ1-2

cdr3_aa: ASSTGQGSVRGYT
v_call: TRBV6-5
cdr3_length: 13
j_call: TRBJ1-2

cdr3_aa: ASSARTGDEQY
v_call: TRBV2
cdr3_length: 11
j_call: TRBJ2-7

cdr3_aa: SAIDTGGGAVNTEAF
v_call: TRBV20-1
cdr3_length: 15
j_call: TRBJ1-1

cdr3_aa: ASSLIAHGGETQY
v_call: TRBV7-9
cdr3_length: 13
j_call: TRBJ2-5

cdr3_aa: ASSCRDGDMDDEQF
v_call: TRBV21-1
cdr3_length: 14
j_call: TRBJ2-1

cdr3_aa: ASSLTPTGSAYTGELF
v_call: TRBV7-3
cdr3_length: 16
j_call: TRBJ2-2

cdr3_aa: ASSFTGAEKLF
v_call: TRBV7-6
cdr3_length: 11
j_call: TRBJ1-4

cdr3_aa: ASSLGLAGVLF
v_call: TRBV5-6
cdr3_length: 11
j_call: TRBJ2-1

cdr3_aa: ASSLGLNLDTGELF
v_call: TRBV5-6
cdr3_length: 14
j_call: TRBJ2-2

cdr3_aa: ASSLDGVNTEAF
v_call: TRBV5-1
cdr3_length: 12
j_call: TRBJ1-1

cdr3_aa: ASSQNRVGGSNQPQH
v_call: TRBV18
cdr3_length: 15
j_call: TRBJ1-5

cdr3_aa: ASSPPRTGVAGNTIY
v_call: TRBV18
cdr3_length: 15
j_call: TRBJ1-3

cdr3_aa: ASTDRGKSNQPQH
v_call: TRBV6-6
cdr3_length: 13
j_call: TRBJ1-5

cdr3_aa: ASRRTANYGYT
v_call: TRBV28
cdr3_length: 11
j_call: TRBJ1-2

cdr3_aa: ASTAQGRPYEQY
v_call: TRBV13
cdr3_length: 12
j_call: TRBJ2-7

cdr3_aa: AISEDRYNEQF
v_call: TRBV10-3
cdr3_length: 11
j_call: TRBJ2-1

cdr3_aa: ASSVSDNMNTEAF
v_call: TRBV11-2
cdr3_length: 13
j_call: TRBJ1-1

cdr3_aa: ASSPAGAYNEQF
v_call: TRBV19
cdr3_length: 12
j_call: TRBJ2-1

cdr3_aa: ASSLSTDSTDTQY
v_call: TRBV6-5
cdr3_length: 13
j_call: TRBJ2-3

cdr3_aa: ASTLGTGGVILAKNIQY
v_call: TRBV2
cdr3_length: 17
j_call: TRBJ2-4

cdr3_aa: ASSLRGVYQPQH
v_call: TRBV28
cdr3_length: 12
j_call: TRBJ1-5

cdr3_aa: ASSSGTGGHGELF
v_call: TRBV6-5
cdr3_length: 13
j_call: TRBJ2-2

cdr3_aa: ATSGREYNEQF
v_call: TRBV24-1
cdr3_length: 11
j_call: TRBJ2-1

cdr3_aa: ASSSHRQGPNTGELF
v_call: TRBV5-1
cdr3_length: 15
j_call: TRBJ2-2

cdr3_aa: ASRIRVNTDTQY
v_call: TRBV5-1
cdr3_length: 12
j_call: TRBJ2-3

cdr3_aa: ASSERVHSGNTIY
v_call: TRBV6-1
cdr3_length: 13
j_call: TRBJ1-3

cdr3_aa: ASSPSGQGEGEQY
v_call: TRBV7-7
cdr3_length: 13
j_call: TRBJ2-7

cdr3_aa: AISPSGTNTGELF
v_call: TRBV10-3
cdr3_length: 13
j_call: TRBJ2-2

cdr3_aa: ASSLTGRVEGYT
v_call: TRBV7-2
cdr3_length: 12
j_call: TRBJ1-2

cdr3_aa: ASSVAEGTQY
v_call: TRBV9
cdr3_length: 10
j_call: TRBJ2-5

cdr3_aa: ASKPPGQGVASEQF
v_call: TRBV9
cdr3_length: 14
j_call: TRBJ2-1

cdr3_aa: ASSIRGAFNQPQH
v_call: TRBV19
cdr3_length: 13
j_call: TRBJ1-5

cdr3_aa: ASSLPEDRSDQAF
v_call: TRBV7-9
cdr3_length: 13
j_call: TRBJ1-1

cdr3_aa: ASSMFLQGGRAGELF
v_call: TRBV19
cdr3_length: 15
j_call: TRBJ2-2

cdr3_aa: ASSFAGEYADTQY
v_call: TRBV7-6
cdr3_length: 13
j_call: TRBJ2-3

cdr3_aa: ASSSAGLAGVEQY
v_call: TRBV28
cdr3_length: 13
j_call: TRBJ2-7

cdr3_aa: ASSFGDSAEAF
v_call: TRBV7-3
cdr3_length: 11
j_call: TRBJ1-1

cdr3_aa: ASSLIGGNQPQH
v_call: TRBV7-2
cdr3_length: 12
j_call: TRBJ1-5

cdr3_aa: ASSLIGGPNTGELF
v_call: TRBV5-1
cdr3_length: 14
j_call: TRBJ2-2

cdr3_aa: ASSIGGGDNQPQH
v_call: TRBV19
cdr3_length: 13
j_call: TRBJ1-5

cdr3_aa: ATSRELAGVAGANVLT
v_call: TRBV15
cdr3_length: 16
j_call: TRBJ2-6

cdr3_aa: ASSLEAPWSYNEQF
v_call: TRBV5-1
cdr3_length: 14
j_call: TRBJ2-1

cdr3_aa: ASSPPTGGLSEQY
v_call: TRBV19
cdr3_length: 13
j_call: TRBJ2-7

cdr3_aa: ASSKAEVVGEDFCTEAF
v_call: TRBV21-1
cdr3_length: 17
j_call: TRBJ1-1

cdr3_aa: ASSLNGGGDTEAF
v_call: TRBV18
cdr3_length: 13
j_call: TRBJ1-1

cdr3_aa: ASSLGGGGDLYGYT
v_call: TRBV7-8
cdr3_length: 14
j_call: TRBJ1-2

cdr3_aa: ASSRPRESRSYNEQF
v_call: TRBV6-6
cdr3_length: 15
j_call: TRBJ2-1

cdr3_aa: ASSPSSGVDYGYT
v_call: TRBV18
cdr3_length: 13
j_call: TRBJ1-2

cdr3_aa: SVGLASGANVLT
v_call: TRBV29-1
cdr3_length: 12
j_call: TRBJ2-6

cdr3_aa: ASSRTVASYEQY
v_call: TRBV27
cdr3_length: 12
j_call: TRBJ2-7

cdr3_aa: ASSLITGGRDTEAF
v_call: TRBV7-2
cdr3_length: 14
j_call: TRBJ1-1

cdr3_aa: ASSERGAGEQY
v_call: TRBV2
cdr3_length: 11
j_call: TRBJ2-7

cdr3_aa: ATSRDLGTGGEKLF
v_call: TRBV15
cdr3_length: 14
j_call: TRBJ1-4